This T cell receptor (beta chain) was recorded in a study of OX40 agonist ivuxolimab in advanced cancers. The table came from immunoSEQ multiplex PCR; TCRdb's copy has only in-frame clones and leaves some out. The data show 95,000 to 150,000 clones, roughly 93% seen once. Comment on this clone: Its antigen is unidentified.

The study's findings and limits: Some nonresponders also had low normalized T-cell clonal expansion.

The sample was CD4+ or CD8+ T cells sorted from blood, taken in a trial of the OX40 agonist ivuxolimab. The source of this sequence is an adult with an advanced solid tumor such as melanoma, head and neck, liver or kidney cancer.

CDR3 coding DNA: TGTGCCAGTACCTATATTGGGGACGTTGCAACTAATGAAAAACTGTTTTTT. Residues: CASTYIGDVATNEKLFF. This sequence joins TRBV19 and TRBJ1-4; tentative D call: TRBD1 (5 bases). The CDR3 has 17 amino acids. From germline, CDR1 is LNHDA and CDR2 SQIVND (reference sequence). V lost 7 bases, J lost 0 bases, and 18 bases lay in between. Using reference TRBV19 and TRBJ1-4 for the parts outside the CDR3, the full variable domain is DGGITQSPKYLFRKEGQNVTLSCEQNLNHDAMYWYRQDPGQGLRLIYYSQIVNDFQKGDIAEGYSVSREKKESFPLTVTSAQKNPTAFYLCASTYIGDVATNEKLFFGSGTQLSVL.